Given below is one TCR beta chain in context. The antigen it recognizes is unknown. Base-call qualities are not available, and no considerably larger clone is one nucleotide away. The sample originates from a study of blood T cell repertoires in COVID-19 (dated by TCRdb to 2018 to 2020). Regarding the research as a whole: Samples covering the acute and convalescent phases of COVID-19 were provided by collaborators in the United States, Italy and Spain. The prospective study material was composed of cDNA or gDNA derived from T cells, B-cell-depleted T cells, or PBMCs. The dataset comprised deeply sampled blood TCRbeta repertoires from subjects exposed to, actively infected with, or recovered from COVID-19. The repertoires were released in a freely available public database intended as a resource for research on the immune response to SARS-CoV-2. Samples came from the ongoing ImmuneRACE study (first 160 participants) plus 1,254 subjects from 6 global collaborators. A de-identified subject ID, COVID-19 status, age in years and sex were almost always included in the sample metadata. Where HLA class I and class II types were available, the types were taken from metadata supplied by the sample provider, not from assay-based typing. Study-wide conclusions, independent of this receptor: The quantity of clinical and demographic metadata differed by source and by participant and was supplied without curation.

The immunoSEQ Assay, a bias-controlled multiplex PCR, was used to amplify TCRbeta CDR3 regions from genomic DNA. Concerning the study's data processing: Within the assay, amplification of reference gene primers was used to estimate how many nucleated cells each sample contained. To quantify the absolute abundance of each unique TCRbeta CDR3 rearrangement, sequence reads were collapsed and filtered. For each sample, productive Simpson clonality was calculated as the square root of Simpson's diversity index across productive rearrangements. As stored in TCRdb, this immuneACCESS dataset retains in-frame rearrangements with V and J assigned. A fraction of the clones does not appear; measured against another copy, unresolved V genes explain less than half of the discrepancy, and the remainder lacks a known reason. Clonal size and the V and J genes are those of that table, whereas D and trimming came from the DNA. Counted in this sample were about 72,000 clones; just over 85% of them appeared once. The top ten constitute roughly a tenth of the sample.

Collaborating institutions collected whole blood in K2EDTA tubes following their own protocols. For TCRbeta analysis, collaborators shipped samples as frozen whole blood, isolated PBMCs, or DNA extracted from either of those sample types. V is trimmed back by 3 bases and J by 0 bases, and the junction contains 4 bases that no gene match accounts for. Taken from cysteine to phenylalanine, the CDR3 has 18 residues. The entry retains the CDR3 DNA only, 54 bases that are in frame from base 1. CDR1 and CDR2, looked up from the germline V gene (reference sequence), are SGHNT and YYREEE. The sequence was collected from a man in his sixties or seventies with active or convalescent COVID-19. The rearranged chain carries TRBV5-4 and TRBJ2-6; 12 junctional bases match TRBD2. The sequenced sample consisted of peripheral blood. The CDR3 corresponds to CASSSLAGGLSGANVLTF. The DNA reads TGTGCCAGCAGCTCACTAGCGGGAGGACTCTCTGGGGCCAACGTCCTGACTTTC.